These 30 T cell receptor beta chains were sequenced from one sample in a study of blood T cell repertoires in COVID-19. Sequenced by immunoSEQ multiplex PCR; TCRdb stores in-frame clones only, minus some. Of under 500,000 clones in the sample, around 89% were seen once. The sample consisted of PBMCs or T cells enriched from blood (not recorded which). These receptors were obtained from a man under 40 who had recovered from COVID-19.

The chain employs TRBV7-9 and TRBJ1-1; possible D gene TRBD1, 6 bases. The CDR3 is made up of 14 amino acids. Germline CDR1 SEHNR, CDR2 FQNEAQ (reference sequence). V lost 1 base and J lost 6, with 12 bases in between. The CDR3 DNA reads as TGTGCCAGCAGCTTAGTGGGACACCTCTCTGAAGCTTTCTTT. It codes for CASSLVGHLSEAFF.

The chain links TRBV19 to TRBJ2-2; the match to TRBD1 covers 7 bases. The CDR3 is made up of 16 amino acids. CDR1 is LNHDA and CDR2 is SQIVND in the germline V gene (reference sequence). J gave up 4 bases and V 6 bases, and 11 bases lay outside the gene matches. In DNA, the CDR3 is TGTGCCAGTAGCCTAGACAGGGATCGAATCACCGGGGAGCTGTTTTTT. This codes for CASSLDRDRITGELFF.

This chain links TRBV6-6 with TRBJ2-5; 13 nucleotides agree with TRBD2. V shed 5 bases, J shed 2 bases, and the junction held 17 bases outside the gene matches. Germline CDR1 is MNHNY and CDR2 is SVGAGI (reference sequence). This CDR3 is built from 20 residues. CDR3 DNA sequence: TGTGCCAGCAGTCGCGGACTAGCGGGAGTTCGAAGGCCCGGTCAAGAGACCCAGTACTTC. Its translation is CASSRGLAGVRRPGQETQYF.

This clone was detected only once. J is TRBJ2-2 and V is TRBV19; TRBD2 agrees at 8 bases. J gave up 4 bases and V 7 bases, and 11 bases lay outside the gene matches. Germline V lookup: CDR1 LNHDA, CDR2 SQIVND (reference sequence). The CDR3 extends over 16 amino acids. The DNA of the CDR3 is TGTGCCAGTAATTCTGCAGCGGGAGAGTTCACCGGGGAGCTGTTTTTT. It specifies CASNSAAGEFTGELFF.

The chain joins TRBV19 to TRBJ1-2; no clear D. The germline gives CDR1 LNHDA, CDR2 SQIVND (reference sequence). CDR3 length equals 13 residues. Trimming cost V 3 bases and J 8 bases, with 13 bases left between them. The chain's CDR3 is CASSIVGSYGYTF. For the CDR3, the DNA is TGTGCCAGTAGTATTGTGGGCAGCTACGGCTACACCTTC.

J is TRBJ2-6 and V is TRBV19; D unclear. Germline V gives CDR1 LNHDA, CDR2 SQIVND (reference sequence). CDR3 length: 16 residues. Trimming left V 5 bases short and J 0 bases short, with 11 bases between. CDR3 amino acids: CASSVGESSGANVLTF. The CDR3, as DNA: TGTGCCAGTAGTGTAGGTGAGAGCTCTGGGGCCAACGTCCTGACTTTC.

The chain recombines TRBV28 with TRBJ2-5, with D perhaps matching TRBD2 (5 bases). V was trimmed by 10 bases and J by 6 bases, leaving 15 bases between them. The CDR3 totals 12 residues. Germline V gives CDR1 MDHEN, CDR2 SYDVKM. In DNA, the CDR3 is TGTGCCACCGAATGGACTGGAAAGACCCAGTACTTC. Encoded protein: CATEWTGKTQYF.

V usage is TRBV19 and J usage is TRBJ1-3; tentatively, D is TRBD1 (6 bases). V lost 4 bases and J 3 bases, leaving 19 bases between the germline ends. CDR1 and CDR2 from the germline V gene are LNHDA and SQIVND (reference sequence). The CDR3 totals 17 residues. The CDR3 nucleotides are TGTGCCAGTAGTAGAAGCCCCAGGGGTGTGGATGGAAACACCATATATTTT. The encoded protein is CASSRSPRGVDGNTIYF.

The genes are TRBV5-6 and TRBJ1-5, with 7 bases identical to TRBD1. CDR1 and CDR2 from the germline V gene are SGHDT and YYEEEE. V trimming: 2 bases; J trimming: 3 bases; junction bases outside the gene matches: 11. The CDR3 has 17 amino acids. The chain's CDR3 is CASSLGQARGDNQPQHF. The CDR3 DNA reads TGTGCCAGCAGCTTAGGACAGGCCCGAGGGGACAATCAGCCCCAGCATTTT.

The rearrangement joins TRBV4-1 to TRBJ1-1; TRBD1 is a possible D gene (6 bases). Trimming cost V 5 bases and J 0 bases, with 10 bases left between them. CDR3 length equals 14 residues. Germline V lookup: CDR1 MGHRA, CDR2 YSYEKL. The CDR3 here is CASSLQGVNTEAFF. The DNA of the CDR3 is TGCGCCAGCAGCTTACAGGGCGTGAACACTGAAGCTTTCTTT.

This chain joins TRBV30 and TRBJ2-2; a possible D gene is TRBD2 (5 bases). Trimming took off 2 bases at V and 0 bases at J, with 13 bases between the two ends. CDR1 is GTSNPN and CDR2 is SVGIG in the germline V gene (reference sequence). The length of the CDR3 is 16 residues. CDR3 in amino acids: CAWSFMRASNTGELFF. Written as DNA, the CDR3 is TGTGCCTGGAGTTTTATGAGGGCTTCGAACACCGGGGAGCTGTTTTTT.

V gene TRBV28 combines with J gene TRBJ1-5, with D possibly TRBD1 on 5 matching bases. Germline assignment: CDR1 MDHEN and CDR2 SYDVKM. The CDR3 sequence is 12 residues long. Trimming left V 7 bases short and J 11 bases short, with 15 bases between. CDR3 amino acids: CASNGGSTAQHF. The DNA for the CDR3 is TGTGCCAGCAACGGGGGTTCGACAGCCCAGCATTTT.

CDR3 sequence: CATSDRSTKNIQYF. The CDR3 DNA reads TGTGCCACCAGTGATAGGAGTACCAAAAACATTCAGTACTTC. This chain connects TRBV24-1 to TRBJ2-4; D unresolved. The CDR3 has 14 amino acids. CDR1 is KGHDR, CDR2 SFDVKD, per germline. The germline V and J ends were trimmed by 3 bases and 2 bases, with 7 bases remaining between them.

This clone was seen only once. V usage is TRBV5-1 and J usage is TRBJ2-1; a possible D gene is TRBD2 (5 bases). V shed 0 bases and J shed 6 bases, with 13 bases lying between them. This CDR3 has 15 amino acids. Germline values: CDR1 SGHRS, CDR2 YFSETQ. CDR3 DNA: TGCGCCAGCAGCTTGGGTCTAGCAGAAGTCAATGAGCAGTTCTTC. It is translated as CASSLGLAEVNEQFF.

This chain links TRBV27 with TRBJ2-3; D unresolved. This CDR3 contains 15 residues. Per the germline V gene, CDR1 is MNHEY and CDR2 is SMNVEV (reference sequence). Trimming cost V 1 base and J 0 bases, with 8 bases left between them. The chain's CDR3 is CASSLYYLSTDTQYF. In DNA form, the CDR3 reads TGTGCCAGCAGTTTATATTACTTAAGCACAGATACGCAGTATTTT.

This chain connects TRBV4-2 to TRBJ1-5; 9 bases agree with TRBD1. Germline V gene data show CDR1 as LGHNA and CDR2 as YNFKEQ. V was pared by 5 bases and J by 1 base, with 6 bases of the junction left unmatched. The CDR3 covers 16 residues. This chain's CDR3 is CASSSRTGESNQPQHF. CDR3 DNA sequence: TGTGCCAGCAGCTCCCGGACAGGGGAGAGCAATCAGCCCCAGCATTTT.

The genes are TRBV12-5 and TRBJ1-6; tentatively, D is TRBD1 (6 bases). Trimming took off 1 base at V and 11 bases at J, with 12 bases between the two ends. The CDR3 runs 14 residues. Germline lookup yields CDR1 LGHNT and CDR2 FRNRAP. The DNA for the CDR3 is TGTGCTAGTGGTTTGGGCAGGGGCTTGACACCCCTCCACTTT. It codes for CASGLGRGLTPLHF.

The chain uses TRBV4-1 and TRBJ1-5; D is undetermined. With 4 bases removed from V and 1 base from J, the gap between germline ends came to 11 bases. CDR1 MGHRA and CDR2 YSYEKL come from the germline V gene. The CDR3 covers 15 residues. CDR3 DNA: TGCGCCAGCAGCCTCTACCGAGGAAGCAATCAGCCCCAGCATTTT. Translating gives CASSLYRGSNQPQHF.

The CDR3 loop reads CSAGEGSGYTF. CDR3 coding DNA: TGCAGTGCGGGAGAGGGTAGCGGCTACACCTTC. The chain has TRBV20-1 and TRBJ1-2; no definite D call. The CDR3 runs to 11 residues. Trimming pared 6 bases from V and 8 bases from J, leaving 13 bases between. The germline V gene has CDR1 DFQATT and CDR2 SNEGSKA (reference sequence).

V is TRBV11-2 and J is TRBJ1-1, with D maybe TRBD1 (6 bases). Trimming pared 2 bases from V and 3 bases from J, leaving 7 bases between. The length of the CDR3 is 13 residues. CDR1 and CDR2 (germline): SGHAT, FQNNGV. Written as DNA, the CDR3 is TGTGCCAGCAGCTTAAACAGGGACACTGAAGCTTTCTTT. Translation: CASSLNRDTEAFF.

The chain carries TRBV28 and TRBJ2-1, with D possibly being TRBD1 (5 bases). Germline V gives CDR1 MDHEN, CDR2 SYDVKM. Trimming removed 2 bases from V and 10 bases from J, with 15 bases in between. This CDR3 has 14 amino acids. This chain's CDR3 is CASSLASGRREQFF. The DNA of the CDR3 is TGTGCCAGCAGTTTAGCGTCAGGGCGGCGCGAGCAGTTCTTC.

Note on this clone: The sample has other DNA sequences that encode this CDR3 too. CDR3 sequence: CASSLGPGGETQYF. DNA of the CDR3: TGCGCCAGCAGCCTGGGACCCGGGGGAGAGACCCAGTACTTC. The chain employs TRBV5-1 and TRBJ2-5, with D maybe TRBD2 (6 bases). Deletions cut 4 bases from V and 4 bases from J, with 14 bases between. Germline-derived CDR1 and CDR2 are SGHRS and YFSETQ. The CDR3 sequence is 14 residues long.

V is TRBV30 and J is TRBJ1-1; D ambiguous. This CDR3 contains 12 residues. Germline V gene data show CDR1 as GTSNPN and CDR2 as SVGIG (reference sequence). V lost 5 bases and J lost 1, with 8 bases in between. CDR3 sequence: CAWALRNTEAFF. CDR3 nucleotides: TGTGCCTGGGCCCTCAGGAACACTGAAGCTTTCTTT.

This chain connects TRBV27 to TRBJ1-6; 9 bases are shared with TRBD1. The germline gives CDR1 MNHEY, CDR2 SMNVEV (reference sequence). J gave up 7 bases and V 10 bases, and 11 bases lay outside the gene matches. The CDR3 extends over 15 amino acids. The CDR3, as DNA: TGTGCCACAAAGAGGGGACAGGGTTTGAATTCACCCCTCCACTTT. This translates into CATKRGQGLNSPLHF.

V and J are TRBV19 and TRBJ2-2; D gene ambiguous. Germline V gives CDR1 LNHDA, CDR2 SQIVND (reference sequence). Trimming took off 3 bases at V and 5 bases at J, with 4 bases between the two ends. CDR3 size: 12 residues. The CDR3 loop is CASSIKTGELFF. The CDR3 DNA follows: TGTGCCAGTAGTATTAAAACCGGGGAGCTGTTTTTT.

This chain links TRBV12-3 or TRBV12-4 with TRBJ1-5; no firm D call. The V end lost 8 bases, the J end lost 4 bases, and 12 bases lay between the germline ends. The CDR3 is 13 amino acids. The chain's CDR3 is CASSPGSNQPQHF. The CDR3 bases are TGTGCCAGCTCTCCGGGGTCTAATCAGCCCCAGCATTTT.

The genes are TRBV4-1 and TRBJ2-2, with TRBD2 matching over 8 bases. V lost 3 bases, J lost 3 bases, and 6 bases stayed unmatched. Germline CDR1 MGHRA, CDR2 YSYEKL. The CDR3 length is 16 residues. The CDR3 bases are TGCGCCAGCAGCCATCTAGCGGGCGGTTACACCGGGGAGCTGTTTTTT. Amino acids: CASSHLAGGYTGELFF.

This clone was recorded only once. The rearrangement joins TRBV4-2 to TRBJ2-1, with 9 bases lining up with TRBD2. Trimming removed 0 bases from V and 7 bases from J; junction bases left unmatched: 4. CDR1 is LGHNA and CDR2 is YNFKEQ in the germline V gene. This CDR3 is built from 15 residues. The CDR3 DNA sequence: TGTGCCAGCAGCCAAGATCCGCGGGAGGGGAATGAGCAGTTCTTC. It is translated as CASSQDPREGNEQFF.

The gene calls are TRBV27 and TRBJ2-7, with 10 bases matching TRBD2. Trimming took 3 bases from V and 3 from J; bases not matched to a gene: 8. CDR1 is MNHEY and CDR2 is SMNVEV in the germline V gene (reference sequence). The CDR3 loop spans 16 amino acids. In DNA, the CDR3 is TGTGCCAGCAGTTTCTCAGGACTAGCGGATAACTACGAGCAGTACTTC. This sequence encodes CASSFSGLADNYEQYF.

The V and J genes are TRBV4-2 and TRBJ2-2; 11 bases fit TRBD2. The V segment lost 2 bases and the J segment 8 bases; nucleotides outside the gene matches: 7. The germline gives CDR1 LGHNA, CDR2 YNFKEQ. The CDR3 consists of 16 residues. This CDR3 reads CASSQQTSGIGGELFF. CDR3 sequence (DNA): TGTGCCAGCAGCCAACAGACTAGCGGGATAGGAGGGGAGCTGTTTTTT.